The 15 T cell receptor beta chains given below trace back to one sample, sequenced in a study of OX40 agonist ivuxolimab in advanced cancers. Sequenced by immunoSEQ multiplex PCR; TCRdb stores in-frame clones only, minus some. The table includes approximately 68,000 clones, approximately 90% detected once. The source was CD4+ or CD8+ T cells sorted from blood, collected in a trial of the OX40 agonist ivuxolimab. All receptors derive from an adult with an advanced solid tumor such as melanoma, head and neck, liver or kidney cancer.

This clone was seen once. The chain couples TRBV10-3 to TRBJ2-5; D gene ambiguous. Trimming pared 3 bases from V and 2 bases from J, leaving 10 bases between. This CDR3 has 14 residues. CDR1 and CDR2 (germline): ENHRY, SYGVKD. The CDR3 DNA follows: TGTGCCATCAGTGAATCGACCGTACAAGAGACCCAGTACTTC. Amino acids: CAISESTVQETQYF.

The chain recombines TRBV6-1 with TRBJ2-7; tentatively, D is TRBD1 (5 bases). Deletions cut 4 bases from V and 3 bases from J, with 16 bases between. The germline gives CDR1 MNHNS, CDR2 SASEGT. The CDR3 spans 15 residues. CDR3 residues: CASSGSTGQYYEQYF. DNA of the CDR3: TGTGCCAGCAGTGGGTCAACCGGACAATACTACGAGCAGTACTTC.

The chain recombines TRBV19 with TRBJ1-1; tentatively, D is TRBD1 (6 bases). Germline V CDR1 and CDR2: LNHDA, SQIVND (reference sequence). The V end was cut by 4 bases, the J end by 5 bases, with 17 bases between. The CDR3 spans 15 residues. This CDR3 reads CASSRSTGGATEAFF. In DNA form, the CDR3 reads TGTGCCAGTAGTAGATCTACGGGGGGCGCGACTGAAGCTTTCTTT.

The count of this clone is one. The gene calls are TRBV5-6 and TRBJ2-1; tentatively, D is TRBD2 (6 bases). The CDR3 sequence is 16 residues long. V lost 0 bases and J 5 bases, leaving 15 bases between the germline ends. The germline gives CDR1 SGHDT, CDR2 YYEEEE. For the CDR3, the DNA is TGTGCCAGCAGCTTGGCGGGGTGGGAGCGGGACAATGAGCAGTTCTTC. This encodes CASSLAGWERDNEQFF.

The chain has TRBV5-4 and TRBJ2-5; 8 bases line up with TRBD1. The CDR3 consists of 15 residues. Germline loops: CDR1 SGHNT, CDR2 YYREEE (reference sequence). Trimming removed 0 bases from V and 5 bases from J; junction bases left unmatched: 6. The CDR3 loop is CASSLGQGAKETQYF. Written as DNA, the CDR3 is TGTGCCAGCAGCTTGGGGCAGGGGGCTAAGGAGACCCAGTACTTC.

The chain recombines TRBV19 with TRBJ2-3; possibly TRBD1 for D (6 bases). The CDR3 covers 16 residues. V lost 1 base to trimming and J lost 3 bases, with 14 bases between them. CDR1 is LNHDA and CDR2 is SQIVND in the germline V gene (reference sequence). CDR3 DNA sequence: TGTGCCAGTAGTATAGTTGGCAGGGGAAGAACAGATACGCAGTATTTT. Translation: CASSIVGRGRTDTQYF. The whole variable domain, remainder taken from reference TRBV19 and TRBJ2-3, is DGGITQSPKYLFRKEGQNVTLSCEQNLNHDAMYWYRQDPGQGLRLIYYSQIVNDFQKGDIAEGYSVSREKKESFPLTVTSAQKNPTAFYLCASSIVGRGRTDTQYFGPGTRLTVL.

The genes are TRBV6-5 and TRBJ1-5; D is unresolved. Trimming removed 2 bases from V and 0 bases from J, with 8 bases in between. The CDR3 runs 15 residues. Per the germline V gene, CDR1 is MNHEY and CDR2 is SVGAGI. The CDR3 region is CASSYAVNSNQPQHF. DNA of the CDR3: TGTGCCAGCAGTTACGCTGTAAATAGCAATCAGCCCCAGCATTTT.

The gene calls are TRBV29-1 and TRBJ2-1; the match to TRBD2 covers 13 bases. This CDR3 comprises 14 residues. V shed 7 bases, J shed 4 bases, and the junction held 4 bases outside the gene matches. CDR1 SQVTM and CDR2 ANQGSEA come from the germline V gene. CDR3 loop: CSAGLAGAYNEQFF. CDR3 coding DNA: TGCAGCGCCGGACTAGCGGGAGCGTACAATGAGCAGTTCTTC.

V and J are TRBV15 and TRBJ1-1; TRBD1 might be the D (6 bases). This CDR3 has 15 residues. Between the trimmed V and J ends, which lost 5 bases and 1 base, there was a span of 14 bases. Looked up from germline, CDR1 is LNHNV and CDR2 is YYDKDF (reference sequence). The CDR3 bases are TGTGCCACCAGCGGCACAGGGTCGCAGAACACTGAAGCTTTCTTT. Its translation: CATSGTGSQNTEAFF.

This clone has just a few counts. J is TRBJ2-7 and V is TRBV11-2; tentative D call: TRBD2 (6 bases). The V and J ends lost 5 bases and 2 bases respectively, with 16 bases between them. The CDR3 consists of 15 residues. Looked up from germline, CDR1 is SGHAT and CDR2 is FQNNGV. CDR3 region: CASSQERVAAYEQYF. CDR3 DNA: TGTGCCAGCAGCCAAGAGCGGGTAGCGGCCTACGAGCAGTACTTC.

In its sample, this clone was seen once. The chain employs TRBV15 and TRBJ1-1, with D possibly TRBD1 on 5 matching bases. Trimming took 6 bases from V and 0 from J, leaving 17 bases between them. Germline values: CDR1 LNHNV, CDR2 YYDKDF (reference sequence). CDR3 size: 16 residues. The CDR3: CATRSSGTGLNTEAFF. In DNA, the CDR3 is TGTGCCACCAGATCCAGCGGCACAGGCCTGAACACTGAAGCTTTCTTT.

The CDR3 DNA reads TGCGCCAGCAGGGACACAAACATTCAGTACTTC. This codes for CASRDTNIQYF. V gene TRBV5-1 combines with J gene TRBJ2-4; possibly TRBD1 for D (5 bases). Germline V gene sequence: CDR1 SGHRS, CDR2 YFSETQ. The CDR3 spans 11 residues. Trimming removed 5 bases at V and 6 bases at J, with 6 bases between.

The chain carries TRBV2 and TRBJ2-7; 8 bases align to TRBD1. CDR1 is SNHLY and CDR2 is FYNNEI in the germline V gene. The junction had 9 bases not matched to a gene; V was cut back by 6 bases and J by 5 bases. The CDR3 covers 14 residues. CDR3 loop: CASRYSGGRDEQYF. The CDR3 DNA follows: TGTGCCAGCAGATACTCAGGGGGCCGGGACGAGCAGTACTTC.

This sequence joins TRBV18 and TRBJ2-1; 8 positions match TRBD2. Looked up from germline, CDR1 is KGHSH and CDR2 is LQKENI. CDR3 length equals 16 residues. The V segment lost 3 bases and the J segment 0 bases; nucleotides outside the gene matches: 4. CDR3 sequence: CASSPLSGSSYNEQFF. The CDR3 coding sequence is TGTGCCAGCTCACCGTTAAGCGGGAGCTCCTACAATGAGCAGTTCTTC.

The CDR3 bases are TGTGCCAGTAGTGTCGGACGACTCCTCACAGATACGCAGTATTTT. The encoded protein is CASSVGRLLTDTQYF. The chain is built from TRBV19 and TRBJ2-3; D is ambiguous. Germline CDR1 is LNHDA and CDR2 is SQIVND (reference sequence). There are 15 residues in the CDR3. Between the trimmed V and J ends, which lost 5 bases and 2 bases, there was a span of 14 bases. Full variable domain (rest looked up from reference TRBV19 and TRBJ2-3): DGGITQSPKYLFRKEGQNVTLSCEQNLNHDAMYWYRQDPGQGLRLIYYSQIVNDFQKGDIAEGYSVSREKKESFPLTVTSAQKNPTAFYLCASSVGRLLTDTQYFGPGTRLTVL.